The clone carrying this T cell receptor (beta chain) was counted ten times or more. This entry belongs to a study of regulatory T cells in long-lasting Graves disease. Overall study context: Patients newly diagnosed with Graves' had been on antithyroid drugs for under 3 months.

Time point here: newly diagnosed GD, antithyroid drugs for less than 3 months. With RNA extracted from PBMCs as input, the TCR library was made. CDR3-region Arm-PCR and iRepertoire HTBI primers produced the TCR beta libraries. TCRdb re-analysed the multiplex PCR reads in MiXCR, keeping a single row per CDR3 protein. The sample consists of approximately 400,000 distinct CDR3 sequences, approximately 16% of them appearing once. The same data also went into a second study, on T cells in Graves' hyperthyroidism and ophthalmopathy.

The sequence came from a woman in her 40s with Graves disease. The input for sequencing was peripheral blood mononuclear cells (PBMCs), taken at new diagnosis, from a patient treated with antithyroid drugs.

CDR3 DNA: TGTGCCAGCAGCGCTCGGACAGGGAGGAACACCGGGGAGCTGTTTTTT. It specifies CASSARTGRNTGELFF. The chain carries TRBV9 and TRBJ2-2; TRBD1 agrees at 8 bases. CDR1 and CDR2 (germline): SGDLS, YYNGEE. The length of the CDR3 is 16 residues. Trimming removed 3 bases from V and 1 base from J; junction bases left unmatched: 5.